What follows is one TCR beta chain and its context. Its antigen is as yet unknown. One to two pinch biopsies were taken from the rectum during colonoscopy. This entry belongs to a study of pediatric ulcerative colitis. Study results and caveats: Acute severe colitis showed lower rectal diversity from clonal expansions. Ulcerative colitis patients shared more blood-rectal clones than controls.

CDR3 length: 13 residues. With V trimmed by 1 base and J by 7 bases, 2 bases remained unmatched. CDR1 and CDR2 from the germline V gene are SGHAT and FQNNGV. Clones were read by immunoSEQ multiplex PCR, and TCRdb kept only the in-frame ones, dropping some. The sample has roughly 49,000 clones; under 80% are singletons. The genes are TRBV11-2 and TRBJ2-3; 7 bases match TRBD1. Sample: gut tissue. This TCR came from a girl aged 10-17 years with moderate ulcerative colitis. The CDR3 nucleotides are TGTGCCAGCAGCTTAGCAGGGGGTCATACGCAGTATTTT. It yields the protein CASSLAGGHTQYF.